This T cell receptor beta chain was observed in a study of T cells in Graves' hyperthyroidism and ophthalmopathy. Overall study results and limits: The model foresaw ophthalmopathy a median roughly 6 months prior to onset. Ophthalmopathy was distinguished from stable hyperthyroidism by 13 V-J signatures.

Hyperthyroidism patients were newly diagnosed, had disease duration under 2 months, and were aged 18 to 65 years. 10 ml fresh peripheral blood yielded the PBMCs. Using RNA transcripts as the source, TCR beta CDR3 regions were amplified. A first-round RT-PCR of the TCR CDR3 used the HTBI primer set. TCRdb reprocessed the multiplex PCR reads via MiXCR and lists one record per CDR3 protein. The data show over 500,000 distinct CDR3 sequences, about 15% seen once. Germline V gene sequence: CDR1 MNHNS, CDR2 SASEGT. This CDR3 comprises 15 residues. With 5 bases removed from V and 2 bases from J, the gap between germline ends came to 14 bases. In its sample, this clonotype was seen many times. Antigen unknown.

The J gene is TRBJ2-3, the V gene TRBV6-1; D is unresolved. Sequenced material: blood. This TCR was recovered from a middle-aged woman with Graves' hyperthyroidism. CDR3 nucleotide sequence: TGTGCCAGCAGTACCGGACGGAGCCTCACAGATACGCAGTATTTT. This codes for CASSTGRSLTDTQYF.